The 4 T cell receptor beta chains below were found in one sample sequenced in a study of identical twins (dated by TCRdb to 2015 to 2016). Library prep was done by 5' RACE. The sequencer was an Illumina HiSeq 2000. In TCRdb, the public reads were trimmed at Q25 with fastp and aligned with MiXCR, with productive beta chains retained. Records with the same CDR3 protein are collapsed into one entry carrying the most frequent genes and DNA. The sample records roughly 280,000 distinct CDR3 sequences, over 8.5% of which are singletons. About 7.1% of the sample lies in the top ten. These records were also assigned to another study, of yellow fever vaccine responses in identical twins.

The sequencing sample was made of CD8+ T cells sorted from blood. All receptors come from a woman aged 18-29 years in good health.

This clonotype was found many times. V gene TRBV10-3 combines with J gene TRBJ2-1; D possibly uses TRBD1 or TRBD2 (5 bases each). V lost 6 bases and J 2 bases, leaving 14 bases between the germline ends. This CDR3 spans 15 amino acids. Germline values: CDR1 ENHRY, CDR2 SYGVKD. DNA of the CDR3: TGTGCCATCAGAGTAGGGTCGGGACCCTACAATGAGCAGTTCTTC. Its translation: CAIRVGSGPYNEQFF.

V and J are TRBV7-6 and TRBJ2-1, with 16 bases matching TRBD2. J gave up 7 bases and V 3 bases, and 6 bases lay outside the gene matches. The CDR3 is 17 residues long. Germline V gene lookup returns CDR1 SGHVS and CDR2 FNYEAQ. CDR3 bases: TGTGCCAGCAGCTTGGGACTAGCGGGGGGGATTCGAAATGAGCAGTTCTTC. As protein: CASSLGLAGGIRNEQFF.

J is TRBJ2-5 and V is TRBV5-1, with D uncertain. V was cut by 0 bases and J by 7 bases, with 7 bases left in between. Germline V CDR1 and CDR2: SGHRS, YFSETQ. The CDR3 is 12 amino acids. CDR3 sequence: CASSLDKGTQYF. Written as DNA, the CDR3 is TGCGCCAGCAGCTTGGATAAGGGGACCCAGTACTTC.

This clonotype was detected ten times or more. The gene calls are TRBV28 and TRBJ2-7; 11 nucleotides agree with TRBD1. The germline CDR1 and CDR2 sequences are MDHEN and SYDVKM. J was trimmed by 2 bases and V by 6 bases; bases with no gene match: 3. This CDR3 has 14 amino acids. The CDR3 coding sequence is TGTGCCAGCAGGTCGGGACAGGGGGCCTACGAGCAGTACTTC. Its protein is CASRSGQGAYEQYF.